These 21 T cell receptor beta chains were sequenced from one sample in a study of blood T cell repertoires in COVID-19. The repertoire was sequenced with immunoSEQ multiplex PCR; TCRdb's copy has only in-frame clones and lacks some. The sample lists 330,000 or so clones; less than 90% were seen once. Sample: PBMCs or T cells enriched from blood (not recorded which). Receptors originate from a woman aged 25 to 45 who had recovered from COVID-19.

The rearrangement links TRBV7-9 to TRBJ1-1, with D unclear. The V gene's germline CDR1 is SEHNR and CDR2 FQNEAQ (reference sequence). The germline V and J ends were trimmed by 8 bases and 4 bases, with 14 bases remaining between them. The CDR3 has 13 residues. The CDR3 DNA reads TGTGCCAGCCTCATTGTTGGCGGCACTGAAGCTTTCTTT. Translating gives CASLIVGGTEAFF.

In its sample, this clone was seen a few times. This chain joins TRBV5-1 and TRBJ2-1; TRBD2 might be the D (7 bases). V was trimmed by 4 bases and J by 2 bases, leaving 13 bases between them. This CDR3 comprises 15 residues. From germline, CDR1 is SGHRS and CDR2 YFSETQ. The CDR3 loop is CASSQLGGAYNEQFF. Written as DNA, the CDR3 is TGCGCCAGCAGCCAGCTAGGGGGGGCCTACAATGAGCAGTTCTTC.

The J gene is TRBJ2-1, the V gene TRBV5-1; D might be TRBD2 (6 bases). There are 15 residues in the CDR3. Trimming took off 4 bases at V and 9 bases at J, with 20 bases between the two ends. The germline gives CDR1 SGHRS, CDR2 YFSETQ. CDR3 protein: CASSPGVGVRVEQFF. CDR3 nucleotide sequence: TGCGCCAGCAGCCCGGGGGTGGGAGTTAGGGTTGAGCAGTTCTTC.

This clone has more than one count but fewer than ten. V is TRBV7-3 and J is TRBJ1-6; D might be TRBD1 (6 bases). Per germline, CDR1 SGHTA and CDR2 FQGTGA. This CDR3 is 18 amino acids long. V was clipped by 2 bases and J by 4 bases, with 18 bases between them. Here the CDR3 reads CASSLLLRTEPYNSPLHF. The CDR3 DNA sequence: TGTGCCAGCAGCTTATTATTAAGGACAGAGCCTTATAATTCACCCCTCCACTTT.

This chain uses TRBV6-5 with TRBJ1-1, with D perhaps matching TRBD1 (5 bases). This CDR3 has 15 amino acids. Germline-derived CDR1 and CDR2 are MNHEY and SVGAGI. Trimming cost V 0 bases and J 2 bases, with 10 bases left between them. Here the CDR3 reads CASSYSQGLNTEAFF. In nucleotides, the CDR3 is TGTGCCAGCAGTTACTCGCAGGGCCTTAACACTGAAGCTTTCTTT.

This chain joins TRBV13 and TRBJ1-3, with D unresolved. The germline CDR1 and CDR2 sequences are PRHDT and FYEKMQ (reference sequence). Trimming stripped 2 bases from V and 0 bases from J, with 14 bases between. CDR3 length: 17 residues. DNA for the CDR3: TGTGCCAGCAGCTTAAAGCCCGATTCTGCCTCTGGAAACACCATATATTTT. Translating gives CASSLKPDSASGNTIYF.

The rearrangement links TRBV28 to TRBJ2-7; a possible D gene is TRBD2 (5 bases). Germline CDR1 and CDR2: MDHEN and SYDVKM. V gave up 2 bases and J gave up 7 bases, with 9 bases separating them. The CDR3 covers 12 residues. The CDR3 reads CASSLAGTEQYF. The DNA for the CDR3 is TGTGCCAGCAGTTTAGCGGGTACGGAGCAGTACTTC.

CDR3 nucleotide sequence: TGTGCCAGCAGCCCTATGAACACTGAAGCTTTCTTT. It translates to CASSPMNTEAFF. This chain links TRBV11-1 with TRBJ1-1; D uncertain. The CDR3 length is 12 residues. Trimming took off 5 bases at V and 0 bases at J, with 4 bases between the two ends. Germline V gene sequence: CDR1 SGHAT, CDR2 FQDESV (reference sequence).

The rearrangement uses TRBV19 and TRBJ2-3; D is possibly TRBD2 (5 bases). Trimming cost V 6 bases and J 6 bases, with 13 bases left between them. This CDR3 comprises 13 residues. The germline V gene has CDR1 LNHDA and CDR2 SQIVND (reference sequence). CDR3 protein: CASRAGIEDTQYF. The CDR3 region has the DNA TGTGCCAGTAGGGCGGGCATCGAGGATACGCAGTATTTT.

The gene calls are TRBV2 and TRBJ1-2; 7 bases are shared with TRBD1. Germline lookup yields CDR1 SNHLY and CDR2 FYNNEI. The V segment lost 3 bases and the J segment 4 bases; nucleotides outside the gene matches: 11. The CDR3 runs 16 residues. The CDR3 region is CASSEGDMGQPYGYTF. CDR3 nucleotide sequence: TGTGCCAGCAGTGAGGGGGATATGGGACAGCCCTATGGCTACACCTTC.

The rearrangement uses TRBV7-2 and TRBJ2-7; 13 bases align to TRBD2. CDR1 is SGHTA and CDR2 is FQGNSA in the germline V gene. The CDR3 consists of 15 residues. V trimming: 4 bases; J trimming: 5 bases; junction bases outside the gene matches: 5. CDR3: CASSSLAGGIHEQYF. The CDR3 DNA reads as TGTGCCAGCAGCTCACTAGCGGGAGGGATCCACGAGCAGTACTTC.

This clone was seen more than once but under ten times. The V gene is TRBV18, the J gene TRBJ2-7, with a possible D match to TRBD2 (6 bases). Trimming left V 5 bases short and J 6 bases short, with 14 bases between. The CDR3 has 13 amino acids. The germline V gene encodes CDR1 KGHSH and CDR2 LQKENI. Written as DNA, the CDR3 is TGTGCCAGCTCAATCGGAGGGTCTGGCGAGCAGTACTTC. It codes for CASSIGGSGEQYF.

V is TRBV4-2 and J is TRBJ2-1, with TRBD2 identical over 8 bases. V shed 0 bases, J shed 4 bases, and the junction held 2 bases outside the gene matches. The CDR3 is 15 amino acids. Germline CDR1 reads LGHNA; CDR2 reads YNFKEQ. The CDR3, as DNA: TGTGCCAGCAGCCAAGAACAGCGGGGGTACAATGAGCAGTTCTTC. Translation gives CASSQEQRGYNEQFF.

The J gene is TRBJ1-1, the V gene TRBV7-2; D may be TRBD1 (5 bases). With 8 bases removed from V and 11 bases from J, the gap between germline ends came to 18 bases. This CDR3 is 12 amino acids long. CDR1 is SGHTA and CDR2 is FQGNSA in the germline V gene. Here the CDR3 DNA reads TGTGCCAGCGGCGGATGGGGCTTGGATGCTTTCTTT. This codes for CASGGWGLDAFF. The variable domain in full, completed from reference TRBV7-2 and TRBJ1-1, reads GAGVSQSPSNKVTEKGKDVELRCDPISGHTALYWYRQSLGQGLEFLIYFQGNSAPDKSGLPSDRFSAERTGGSVSTLTIQRTQQEDSAVYLCASGGWGLDAFFGQGTRLTVV.

Only a few counts were recorded for this clone. The genes are TRBV28 and TRBJ1-2; no firm D call. V was cut by 5 bases and J by 1 base, with 5 bases left in between. The germline gives CDR1 MDHEN, CDR2 SYDVKM. This CDR3 is 12 amino acids long. The CDR3 DNA is TGTGCCAGCAGTCTAATTAACTATGGCTACACCTTC. Residues: CASSLINYGYTF.

V usage is TRBV3-1 (or the pseudogene TRBV3-2) and J usage is TRBJ1-5, with unresolved D. The CDR3 consists of 16 residues. Germline CDR1 and CDR2: LGHDT and YNNKEL (reference sequence). V was shortened by 0 bases and J by 4 bases, with 13 bases between the two germline ends. The CDR3 reads CASSQEGLSGNQPQHF. For the CDR3, the DNA is TGTGCCAGCAGCCAAGAAGGTTTGAGCGGAAATCAGCCCCAGCATTTT.

The chain joins TRBV5-4 to TRBJ1-4; the D gene is possibly TRBD1 (6 bases). V was pared by 4 bases and J by 7 bases, with 17 bases between. This CDR3 region has 15 residues. Germline lookup yields CDR1 SGHNT and CDR2 YYREEE (reference sequence). CDR3 DNA: TGTGCCAGCAGCCCCAAGGGGGAAGGGGGTGAAAAACTGTTTTTT. It is translated as CASSPKGEGGEKLFF.

This clone has a single count. CDR3 sequence reads: CASSPSQDRTFGYEQYF. CDR3 sequence (DNA): TGCGCCAGCAGCCCGAGCCAGGACAGAACCTTCGGGTACGAGCAGTACTTC. The chain joins TRBV5-1 to TRBJ2-7; D is perhaps TRBD1 (6 bases). The length of the CDR3 is 17 residues. Trimming removed 4 bases from V and 4 bases from J, with 24 bases in between. Germline V lookup: CDR1 SGHRS, CDR2 YFSETQ.

V is TRBV27 and J is TRBJ2-1; the D gene is possibly TRBD2 (5 bases). The CDR3 totals 14 residues. Per the germline V gene, CDR1 is MNHEY and CDR2 is SMNVEV (reference sequence). With 3 bases removed from V and 5 bases from J, the gap between germline ends came to 11 bases. The CDR3 protein is CASSFVGENNEQFF. The DNA of the CDR3 is TGTGCCAGCAGTTTTGTGGGAGAAAACAATGAGCAGTTCTTC.

The rearrangement joins TRBV9 to TRBJ2-7; 9 nucleotides agree with TRBD1. Unmatched junction bases numbered 12, after V lost 4 bases and J lost 4 bases. This CDR3 has 16 amino acids. Germline V gene lookup returns CDR1 SGDLS and CDR2 YYNGEE. The CDR3 nucleotides are TGTGCCAGCAGCCCACGGAGGGGGACAGGGTATTACGAGCAGTACTTC. Translated: CASSPRRGTGYYEQYF.

The chain uses TRBV30 and TRBJ1-6; TRBD1 matches at 9 bases. The CDR3 runs 13 residues. V shed 5 bases and J 9 bases; nucleotides not matched to a gene: 5. Germline loops: CDR1 GTSNPN, CDR2 SVGIG (reference sequence). The DNA for the CDR3 is TGTGCCTGGGGGACAGGGCGAGGTTCACCCCTCCACTTT. Encoded protein: CAWGTGRGSPLHF.